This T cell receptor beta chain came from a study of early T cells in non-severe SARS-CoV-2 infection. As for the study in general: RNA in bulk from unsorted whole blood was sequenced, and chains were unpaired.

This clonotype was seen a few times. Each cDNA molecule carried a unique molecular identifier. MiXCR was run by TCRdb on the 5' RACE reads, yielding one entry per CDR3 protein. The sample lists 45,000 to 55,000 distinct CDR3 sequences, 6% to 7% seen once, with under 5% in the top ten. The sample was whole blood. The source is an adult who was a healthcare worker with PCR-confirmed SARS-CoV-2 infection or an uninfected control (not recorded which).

The CDR3 region has the DNA TGTGCCAGCAGTTTATACTCCGAGCAGTACTTC. Amino acids: CASSLYSEQYF. The rearrangement links TRBV28 to TRBJ2-7; no reliable D call. Germline CDR1 MDHEN, CDR2 SYDVKM. Trimming left V 1 base short and J 6 bases short, with 4 bases between. The CDR3 sequence is 11 residues long.